This T cell receptor beta chain was observed in a study of metastatic and nonmetastatic thyroid tumors. Study details: It was across blood and tumor or nodule tissue from malignant and benign thyroid patients that repertoires were compared.

A word on this clone: The antigen remains undetermined. This sample also contains other DNA sequences that code for the same CDR3.

Treatment of any kind had been given to no patient before thyroid surgery. General study results and limits: When malignant thyroid tumors were compared with benign nodules, TCR beta diversity was reportedly significantly higher in the malignant tumors. This held in both blood and tumor samples.

The CDR3 is made up of 14 amino acids. Germline CDR1 ENHRY, CDR2 SYGVKD. V was clipped by 6 bases and J by 4 bases, with 15 bases between them. The authors' processing: CDR3 was compared across clinicopathological groups, and the resulting differences were used to build a distant-metastasis classifier for papillary thyroid cancer. TCRdb re-called clones via MiXCR from the PCR reads. These V and J calls derive from TCRdb rather than the authors' analysis. The table lists some 40,000 clones, about 19% of them singletons. Sequencing was carried out using tumor tissue. The chain joins TRBV10-3 to TRBJ1-1; D is unresolved. The TCR sequence derives from a female donor with papillary thyroid cancer or a benign thyroid nodule (not recorded which). Some clones in this sample may be carry-over from other donors' samples. CDR3 sequence (DNA): TGTGCCATCAGAAGAGACGGCCCCGGCACTGAAGCTTTCTTT. Translating it yields CAIRRDGPGTEAFF.